These 10 T cell receptor beta chains came from one sample sequenced in a study of T cell responses to AZD1222 COVID-19 vaccine. This table comes from immunoSEQ multiplex PCR, and its TCRdb copy is limited to in-frame clones, with some not included. The table includes about 77,000 clones, 92% detected once. Sequences were derived from peripheral blood, sampled 28 days after the second AZD1222 dose. The receptors originated from an adult who received the AZD1222 COVID-19 vaccine.

The rearrangement uses TRBV9 and TRBJ2-5, with 7 bases fitting TRBD2. J was trimmed by 0 bases and V by 3 bases; bases with no gene match: 17. The CDR3 totals 19 residues. Germline V gene sequence: CDR1 SGDLS, CDR2 YYNGEE. The CDR3 loop reads CASSAPGAAGDTYQETQYF. The CDR3 nucleotides read TGTGCCAGCAGCGCCCCCGGGGCGGCGGGAGATACCTACCAAGAGACCCAGTACTTC.

The V and J genes are TRBV25-1 and TRBJ2-1; maybe TRBD1 (6 bases). Germline CDR1 MGHDK, CDR2 SYGVNS. V was shortened by 7 bases and J by 4 bases, with 11 bases between the two germline ends. The CDR3 runs 13 residues. In DNA, the CDR3 is TGTGCCAGCACCTGGGGGCTTTACAATGAGCAGTTCTTC. Its translation: CASTWGLYNEQFF.

The chain combines TRBV15 with TRBJ2-7; D gene ambiguous. The CDR3 has 15 residues. Trimming cost V 0 bases and J 3 bases, with 12 bases left between them. Germline V gene data show CDR1 as LNHNV and CDR2 as YYDKDF (reference sequence). In DNA form, the CDR3 reads TGTGCCACCAGCAGAGATTTAGGGCAGTTCTACGAGCAGTACTTC. Residues: CATSRDLGQFYEQYF.

The chain joins TRBV3-1 (or the pseudogene TRBV3-2) to TRBJ1-4, with D possibly being TRBD1 (6 bases). The ends were cut back, 2 bases at V and 8 bases at J, with 15 bases in the middle. This CDR3 is built from 15 residues. In germline, CDR1 is LGHDT, CDR2 YNNKEL (reference sequence). CDR3 sequence reads: CASSQYRAKEEKLFF. The CDR3 DNA sequence: TGTGCCAGCAGCCAATACAGGGCGAAAGAAGAAAAACTGTTTTTT.

V gene TRBV11-2 combines with J gene TRBJ2-7, with D maybe TRBD2 (6 bases). Germline V gene data show CDR1 as SGHAT and CDR2 as FQNNGV. V lost 5 bases and J lost 7, with 12 bases in between. The CDR3 runs to 12 residues. The CDR3 sequence is CASSPARGEQYF. CDR3 DNA sequence: TGTGCCAGCAGCCCAGCCCGGGGGGAGCAGTACTTC.

DNA of the CDR3: TGTGCCAGCAGCTTAACGCCCCGCGTCAATGAGCAGTTCTTC. Protein product: CASSLTPRVNEQFF. J is TRBJ2-1 and V is TRBV7-3; no clear D. This CDR3 contains 14 residues. The V and J ends lost 0 bases and 6 bases respectively, with 9 bases between them. CDR1 is SGHTA, CDR2 FQGTGA, per germline.

This chain links TRBV5-1 with TRBJ1-4; 9 bases agree with TRBD1. The CDR3 has 16 amino acids. The V and J ends lost 2 bases and 5 bases, in that order; junction bases with no gene match: 7. Germline values: CDR1 SGHRS, CDR2 YFSETQ. This CDR3 reads CASSFVGTGLNEKLFF. The CDR3 DNA reads TGCGCCAGCAGCTTTGTGGGGACAGGGCTAAATGAAAAACTGTTTTTT.

V and J are TRBV27 and TRBJ2-6, with a possible D match to TRBD2 (5 bases). Germline CDR1 reads MNHEY; CDR2 reads SMNVEV (reference sequence). The CDR3 contains 17 residues. V gave up 3 bases and J gave up 0 bases, with 12 bases separating them. CDR3 bases: TGTGCCAGCAGTTTTGGATGGAGGACCTCTGGGGCCAACGTCCTGACTTTC. Amino acids: CASSFGWRTSGANVLTF.

This clone was seen a few times. The chain joins TRBV14 to TRBJ2-7, with TRBD1 as a possible D gene (6 bases). Deletions cut 1 base from V and 5 bases from J, with 12 bases between. CDR3 length equals 14 residues. Germline V gene sequence: CDR1 SGHDN, CDR2 FVKESK. The chain's CDR3 is CASSQVGARDEQYF. CDR3 DNA sequence: TGTGCCAGCAGCCAAGTGGGGGCGCGAGACGAGCAGTACTTC.

The chain is built from TRBV20-1 and TRBJ2-1; D gene uncertain. CDR1 is DFQATT, CDR2 SNEGSKA, per germline (reference sequence). The CDR3 is 11 amino acids. Trimming removed 5 bases at V and 8 bases at J, with 10 bases between. CDR3 DNA: TGCAGTGCTTTTCAGGTACATGAGCAGTTCTTC. This gives the protein CSAFQVHEQFF.